Here is one TCR beta chain with its context. Only one count was recorded for this clonotype. What this receptor recognizes is not known. The junction departs from germline at one end; a sequencing error may be responsible. The data stem from a study of molecular identifiers for immune sequencing clone quantification (dated 2018 in TCRdb). About the study as a whole: For a replicate experiment, the RNA from either approximately 20,000 or 100,000 naive CD8 T cells was divided into five aliquots, and four of those aliquots went on to sequencing. The study was a methods study using CD8 T cells to benchmark molecular-identifier clustering-based TCR repertoire sequencing (MIDCIRS) and TCR RNA copy counting.

Library preparation was by PCR. This sample was sequenced with a NextSeq 500. Bulk TCR libraries were prepared as previously described, using TCR primers listed in Table S5. The Qiagen AllPrep DNA/RNA kit was used to purify total RNA. Before analysis, reads from multiple sequencing runs of the same library were pooled. Under the source paper's analysis protocol: Reads were retained only if the reads had an exact TCR constant sequence, and the retained reads were trimmed to 150 nt and grouped according to their 12-nt molecular barcodes. Within each barcode group, reads were sub-clustered at a 15% Levenshtein threshold, and quality-weighted consensus sequences were built per RNA molecule. Non-functional sequences were discarded, and so were lower-count sequences lying one edit away from another sequence. Based on fitting two negative binomial distributions, any barcode sub-cluster with under 20% of the maximum read count was discarded. TCRdb handled the public reads itself, with Q25 trimming in fastp and clone calling in MiXCR, and kept productive beta chains. Rows are combined by CDR3 protein, so each entry shows the most common genes and DNA. Here the V and J calls rest on TCRdb's processing, not on the authors' analysis. This sample lists hundreds of thousands of distinct CDR3 sequences; 25% were detected once. The ten largest clonotypes hold about 0.73% of the sample.

What the work shows at the level of the full study, not this receptor alone: Naive libraries contained spiked-in Jurkat TCR RNA (approximately ten copies' worth), which is not part of the donor repertoire. Identical TCR molecules sharing a barcode could cause highly expanded clone sizes to be underestimated. Without barcode sub-clustering, chimeric consensus sequences inflated TCR diversity; chimeras reached as high as 47%. A single cell's worth of spiked-in Jurkat TCR RNA was reported detectable even among one million naive CD8 T cells. Modeling estimated about three recovered TCR RNA copies per cell, compared with around 9.7 by digital PCR, which implies roughly 30% capture efficiency. Clones above 20 RNA copies held over 99% of molecules in CMV-specific effector cells but under 1% in naive cells.

The CDR3 starts with the cysteine, ends with the phenylalanine, and has 14 residues. The kept DNA is CDR3 alone, 42 bases in frame from the first base. Based on the germline V gene (reference sequence), the CDR1 and CDR2 sequences are LNHDA and SQIVND. Libraries of naive CD8 T cells were built from anywhere between roughly 17,000 and 1,000,000 sorted cells, with 10%, 30% or 50% of the purified RNA used. On a BD FACSAria II, naive CD8 T cells were FACS-sorted as CD8+CD4-CCR7+CD45RA+ and collected into RLT Plus buffer. To test detection sensitivity, Jurkat RNA equal to approximately ten TCR copies was added to samples of roughly 18,000-1,000,000 naive CD8 T cells. Enrichment of CD8 T cells was performed with RosetteSep CD8+ T Cell Enrichment Cocktail and Ficoll-Paque, after which ACK red cell lysis was carried out.

The source material was naive CD8+ T cells from blood, with Jurkat cell RNA spiked in. What this sample's cell subset or site label stands for: FACS-sorted CD8+CD4-CCR7+CD45RA+ naive T cells. Recombination connected TRBV19 to TRBJ2-3, and perhaps TRBD2 as D gene, on 5 matching bases. This TCR came from a human donor in good health. Some libraries in this study had Jurkat cell RNA spiked in. The sequenced DNA is TGTGCCCGTAGTAAACTAGGTGACACAGATACGCAGTATTTT. Protein translation: CARSKLGDTDTQYF.